The 9 T cell receptor beta chains listed next were all sequenced from one sample in a study of CXCR3-negative and CXCR3-positive naive CD8 T cells. Regarding the study as a whole: TRB CDR3s were more hydrophobic in CXCR3-positive than in CXCR3-negative naive cells.

UMI-labeled TRB cDNA libraries were prepared by 5' RACE. TCRdb re-called the 5' RACE reads, yielding one record per CDR3 amino acid sequence without DNA. Its table lists some 140,000 distinct CDR3 sequences. Antigens for these TCRs are unknown. Sequencing used naive CXCR3+ CD8+ T cells from blood. Subset: CD45RO-CCR7+CD27+CD95- naive CD8+ T cells expressing CXCR3 (TNR3+). Receptors were obtained from a human donor in good health. Some clones in this sample may be carry-over from other donors' samples.

This chain uses TRBV13 with TRBJ2-2; TCRdb reports TRBD2, a call that lacks DNA to check it against. Germline CDR1 reads PRHDT; CDR2 reads FYEKMQ (reference sequence). CDR3 length: 17 residues. The CDR3 here is CASILTTRTADTGELFF.

This chain connects TRBV28 to TRBJ2-1; TCRdb's D gene call, TRBD2, goes unchecked for lack of DNA. The CDR3 runs to 17 residues. Germline values: CDR1 MDHEN, CDR2 SYDVKM. The CDR3 region is CASREVGLADLYNEQFF. Complete variable domain (other parts from reference TRBV28 and TRBJ2-1): DVKVTQSSRYLVKRTGEKVFLECVQDMDHENMFWYRQDPGLGLRLIYFSYDVKMKEKGDIPEGYSVSREKKERFSLILESASTNQTSMYLCASREVGLADLYNEQFFGPGTRLTVL.

V gene TRBV3-1 combines with J gene TRBJ2-2; lacking DNA, the TRBD1 call made by TCRdb goes unchecked. Germline loops: CDR1 LGHDT, CDR2 YNNKEL (reference sequence). CDR3 length: 15 residues. This chain's CDR3 is CASSQPGWGTGELFF.

The J gene is TRBJ1-4, the V gene TRBV12-3 or TRBV12-4. CDR3 size: 11 residues. CDR3 in amino acids: CASSTGGKLFF.

The V and J genes are TRBV28 and TRBJ1-1; no DNA is available, so the TRBD1 call from TCRdb remains unchecked. The V gene's germline CDR1 is MDHEN and CDR2 SYDVKM. This CDR3 contains 14 residues. This CDR3 reads CASSLQGANTEVFF. Supplemented by reference TRBV28 and TRBJ1-1, the full variable domain reads DVKVTQSSRYLVKRTGEKVFLECVQDMDHENMFWYRQDPGLGLRLIYFSYDVKMKEKGDIPEGYSVSREKKERFSLILESASTNQTSMYLCASSLQGANTEVFFGQGTRLTVV.

The chain carries TRBV7-8 and TRBJ1-1. Per germline, CDR1 SGHVS and CDR2 FQNEAQ. CDR3 length equals 16 residues. The CDR3 protein is CASSPYVGGGASEAFF.

V gene TRBV4-3 combines with J gene TRBJ1-1. Germline CDR1 LGHNA, CDR2 YSLEER. The CDR3 runs 18 residues. CDR3 sequence: CASSQDGQGGLENTEAFF.

The chain uses TRBV18 and TRBJ2-1; lacking DNA, the TRBD2 call made by TCRdb goes unchecked. CDR3 size: 14 residues. The germline V gene has CDR1 KGHSH and CDR2 LQKENI. The CDR3 spells CASFGRETYNEQFF.

The chain links TRBV25-1 to TRBJ1-1. Germline V gives CDR1 MGHDK, CDR2 SYGVNS. CDR3 length equals 15 residues. The CDR3 loop reads CASSGRGTRGLEAFF. Together with reference TRBV25-1 and TRBJ1-1, the CDR3 gives the full variable domain: EADIYQTPRYLVIGTGKKITLECSQTMGHDKMYWYQQDPGMELHLIHYSYGVNSTEKGDLSSESTVSRIRTEHFPLTLESARPSHTSQYLCASSGRGTRGLEAFFGQGTRLTVV.